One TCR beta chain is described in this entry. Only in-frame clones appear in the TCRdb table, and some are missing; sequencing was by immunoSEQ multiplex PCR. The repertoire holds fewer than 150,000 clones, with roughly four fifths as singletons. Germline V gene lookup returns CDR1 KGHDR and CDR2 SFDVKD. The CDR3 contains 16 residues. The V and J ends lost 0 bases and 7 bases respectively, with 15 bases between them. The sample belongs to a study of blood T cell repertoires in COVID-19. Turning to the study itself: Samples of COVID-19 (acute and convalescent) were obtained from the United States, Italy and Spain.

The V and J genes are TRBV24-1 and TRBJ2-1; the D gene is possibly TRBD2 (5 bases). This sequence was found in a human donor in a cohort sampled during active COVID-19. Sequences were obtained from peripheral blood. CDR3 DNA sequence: TGTGCCACCAGTGATTTGCAGTCCGGCCCGGGAAATGAGCAGTTCTTC. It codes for CATSDLQSGPGNEQFF.